Listed here are 32 T cell receptor beta chains from one sample, sequenced in a study of CD8 T cells in ankylosing spondylitis. TCRdb reprocessed the 5' RACE reads with MiXCR, giving one entry per CDR3 protein. Of some 100,000 distinct CDR3 sequences in the sample, 7.5% to 9% were seen once. Material: blood, either unsorted or a sorted T cell fraction (not recorded which). The receptors stem from a male donor with ankylosing spondylitis or in good health (not recorded which).

This clonotype was observed at least ten times. The chain employs TRBV4-1 and TRBJ2-7; D not resolved. Germline V gene sequence: CDR1 MGHRA, CDR2 YSYEKL. This CDR3 region has 15 residues. Trimming removed 0 bases at V and 6 bases at J, with 15 bases between. CDR3 in DNA: TGCGCCAGCAGCCAAGAATGGGGTTGGATTGGCGAGCAGTACTTC. The encoded protein is CASSQEWGWIGEQYF.

This sequence joins TRBV6-2 or TRBV6-3 and TRBJ2-1; possibly TRBD2 for D (7 bases). V lost 0 bases and J 0 bases, leaving 18 bases between the germline ends. Germline loops: CDR1 MNHEY, CDR2 SVGEGT. This CDR3 has 19 residues. CDR3 amino acids: CASSYSSRGAIGSYNEQFF. CDR3 DNA sequence: TGTGCCAGCAGTTACTCTTCCCGGGGGGCCATCGGCTCCTACAATGAGCAGTTCTTC.

This clonotype was detected ten times or more. CDR3 in amino acids: CASSLALGPRLDTQYF. CDR3 DNA: TGTGCCAGCAGCTTGGCCTTGGGACCGAGGTTAGATACGCAGTATTTT. This chain joins TRBV5-6 and TRBJ2-3; D possibly matches TRBD1 or TRBD2 (5 bases each). The V gene's germline CDR1 is SGHDT and CDR2 YYEEEE. This CDR3 contains 16 residues. The ends were cut back, 0 bases at V and 5 bases at J, with 16 bases in the middle. Based on the CDR3 plus reference TRBV5-6 and TRBJ2-3, the full variable domain is DAGVTQSPTHLIKTRGQQVTLRCSPKSGHDTVSWYQQALGQGPQFIFQYYEEEERQRGNFPDRFSGHQFPNYSSELNVNALLLGDSALYLCASSLALGPRLDTQYFGPGTRLTVL.

The chain uses TRBV11-2 and TRBJ2-7; D ambiguous. With 3 bases removed from V and 2 bases from J, the gap between germline ends came to 8 bases. The germline V gene encodes CDR1 SGHAT and CDR2 FQNNGV. This CDR3 comprises 13 residues. The CDR3 DNA reads as TGTGCCAGCAGCTTGATCGCCCCCTACGAGCAGTACTTC. Translation: CASSLIAPYEQYF.

About this clonotype: Likely a read error: the CDR3 ends without its conserved phenylalanine or tryptophan. The chain combines TRBV25-1 with TRBJ2-3, with TRBD1 matching 8 bases. CDR3 length: 17 residues. Germline lookup yields CDR1 MGHDK and CDR2 SYGVNS. V shed 1 base, J shed 0 bases, and the junction held 6 bases outside the gene matches. The DNA for the CDR3 is TGTGCCAGCAGTGAATTCGGGACAGGCGATAGCACAGATACGCAGTATTCT. Amino acids: CASSEFGTGDSTDTQYS.

In this sample, this clonotype turned up once. One end of the junction does not line up with germline, which may come from a read error. V is TRBV28 and J is TRBJ1-2, with D possibly matching TRBD1 (5 bases). CDR3 size: 15 residues. Germline CDR1 is MDHEN and CDR2 is SYDVKM. This CDR3 reads CANSPLSGGDYGYTF. CDR3 sequence (DNA): TGTGCCAACAGTCCTCTAAGTGGGGGTGACTATGGCTACACCTTC.

In this sample, this clonotype turned up many times. The chain recombines TRBV4-3 with TRBJ2-2, with 9 bases matching TRBD1. CDR1 is LGHNA, CDR2 YSLEER, per germline. This CDR3 region has 16 residues. V was clipped by 6 bases and J by 2 bases; unmatched bases: 7. The CDR3 DNA is TGCGCCAGCAGTCTGGGACAGGGAGGAAACACCGGGGAGCTGTTTTTT. Residues: CASSLGQGGNTGELFF.

This clonotype was seen many times. This CDR3 reads CASSPTGDNQPQHF. DNA of the CDR3: TGCGCCAGCAGCCCGACAGGGGACAATCAGCCCCAGCATTTT. V and J are TRBV5-1 and TRBJ1-5, with 8 bases aligning to TRBD1. The germline V gene encodes CDR1 SGHRS and CDR2 YFSETQ. The CDR3 extends over 14 amino acids. V lost 4 bases to trimming and J lost 3 bases; unmatched junction nucleotides: 3.

This clonotype was counted only a few times. The J gene is TRBJ2-7, the V gene TRBV7-2; 7 nucleotides align to TRBD1. The CDR3 totals 16 residues. V was pared by 1 base and J by 2 bases, with 8 bases of the junction left unmatched. Germline V CDR1 and CDR2: SGHTA, FQGNSA. The CDR3 DNA is TGTGCCAGCAGCTTAGGACAGGGTGACCCTCCCTACGAGCAGTACTTC. It translates to CASSLGQGDPPYEQYF.

This clonotype has at least ten counts. The chain carries TRBV20-1 and TRBJ2-2; D is perhaps TRBD1 (5 bases). Trimming took off 1 base at V and 4 bases at J, with 10 bases between the two ends. CDR1 is DFQATT and CDR2 is SNEGSKA in the germline V gene (reference sequence). The CDR3 extends over 14 amino acids. The CDR3 loop is CSARASGSTGELFF. CDR3 DNA: TGCAGTGCTAGAGCCTCAGGGTCCACCGGGGAGCTGTTTTTT.

The chain has TRBV7-2 and TRBJ2-1, with 9 nucleotides matching TRBD2. This CDR3 has 14 residues. After removal of 3 bases from V and 9 bases from J, the junction contained 6 bases not matched to a gene. CDR1 is SGHTA, CDR2 FQGNSA, per germline. The CDR3 DNA reads as TGTGCCAGCAGCTTCTCGGCGGGAGGGGGTGAGCAGTTCTTC. Translated: CASSFSAGGGEQFF.

This clonotype has a count of ten or more. The chain links TRBV4-2 to TRBJ1-5, with TRBD1 identical over 7 bases. The junction had 1 base not matched to a gene; V was cut back by 0 bases and J by 5 bases. The CDR3 is made up of 14 amino acids. The germline gives CDR1 LGHNA, CDR2 YNFKEQ. CDR3 region: CASSQDQGDQPQHF. DNA of the CDR3: TGTGCCAGCAGCCAAGATCAGGGGGATCAGCCCCAGCATTTT.

This clonotype was counted ten times or more. The chain has TRBV4-2 and TRBJ2-7, with no clear D. Trimming removed 1 base at V and 0 bases at J, with 10 bases between. The CDR3 is made up of 15 amino acids. CDR1 LGHNA and CDR2 YNFKEQ come from the germline V gene. The CDR3 spells CASSQGPQSSYEQYF. DNA of the CDR3: TGTGCCAGCAGCCAAGGACCGCAAAGCTCCTACGAGCAGTACTTC.

This clonotype occurred many times. This rearrangement joins TRBV15 to TRBJ2-7, with a weak D call TRBD2 (5 bases). Per the germline V gene, CDR1 is LNHNV and CDR2 is YYDKDF (reference sequence). This CDR3 has 16 residues. Trimming stripped 2 bases from V and 1 base from J, with 15 bases between. In DNA form, the CDR3 reads TGTGCCACCAGCAGAAGAACGGGGATTTCTTCCTACGAGCAGTACTTC. This translates into CATSRRTGISSYEQYF.

The V call is TRBV7-2, the J call TRBJ2-7, with TRBD1 as a possible D gene (6 bases). The CDR3 is 12 residues long. CDR1 and CDR2 (germline): SGHTA, FQGNSA. V dropped 6 bases and J dropped 4 bases, with 10 bases sitting between them. CDR3: CASSQDRYEQYF. DNA for the CDR3: TGTGCCAGCAGTCAGGACAGATACGAGCAGTACTTC. Filled out from reference TRBV7-2 and TRBJ2-7, the complete variable domain reads GAGVSQSPSNKVTEKGKDVELRCDPISGHTALYWYRQSLGQGLEFLIYFQGNSAPDKSGLPSDRFSAERTGGSVSTLTIQRTQQEDSAVYLCASSQDRYEQYFGPGTRLTVT.

This clonotype was observed many times. The J gene is TRBJ2-3, the V gene TRBV5-1; D uncertain. Trimming removed 3 bases at V and 0 bases at J, with 11 bases between. This CDR3 has 15 residues. Looked up from germline, CDR1 is SGHRS and CDR2 is YFSETQ. As DNA, the CDR3 is TGCGCCAGCAGCTGGGCGGTTTCTAGCACAGATACGCAGTATTTT. Its protein is CASSWAVSSTDTQYF.

Notes on this clonotype: One base away lies a much larger clone, so this may be a sequencing read error. The chain employs TRBV20-1 and TRBJ2-7; maybe TRBD2 (5 bases). This CDR3 is 13 amino acids long. Germline CDR1 DFQATT, CDR2 SNEGSKA (reference sequence). The V end was cut by 6 bases, the J end by 0 bases, with 12 bases between. CDR3 residues: CSAVSEGSYEQYF. In nucleotides, the CDR3 is TGCAGTGCGGTTAGCGAGGGCTCCTACGAGCAGTACTTC.

The chain has TRBV5-5 and TRBJ2-5; D is undetermined. The germline gives CDR1 SGHKS, CDR2 YYEKEE (reference sequence). Between the trimmed V and J ends, which lost 4 bases and 9 bases, there was a span of 10 bases. There are 11 residues in the CDR3. For the CDR3, the DNA is TGTGCCAGCAGCGCCGAGAGAGCCCAGTACTTC. Encoded protein: CASSAERAQYF.

The V call is TRBV12-3 or TRBV12-4, the J call TRBJ2-5; tentatively, D is TRBD1 or TRBD2 (5 bases each). The V gene lost 4 bases and the J gene lost 5 bases, with 8 bases spanning the gap. This CDR3 region has 12 residues. CDR3: CASSWDRETQYF. The CDR3 bases are TGTGCCAGCAGTTGGGACCGGGAGACCCAGTACTTC.

This clonotype was observed at least ten times. The CDR3 DNA reads as TGCAGTGCTCAGAGGGGGCCCAATCAGCCCCAGCATTTT. Encoded protein: CSAQRGPNQPQHF. The chain combines TRBV20-1 with TRBJ1-5, with 7 bases fitting TRBD1. The CDR3 contains 13 residues. V lost 5 bases to trimming and J lost 3 bases; unmatched junction nucleotides: 4. In germline, CDR1 is DFQATT, CDR2 SNEGSKA (reference sequence).

This clonotype appeared many times. The chain links TRBV20-1 to TRBJ2-7; TRBD1 matches 9 bases. Trimming cost V 7 bases and J 5 bases; bases outside gene matches: 9. The CDR3 spans 13 residues. Germline V lookup: CDR1 DFQATT, CDR2 SNEGSKA (reference sequence). CDR3 residues: CSVTGQGFHEQYF. The CDR3 DNA follows: TGCAGTGTCACGGGACAGGGTTTCCACGAGCAGTACTTC.

The chain links TRBV29-1 to TRBJ2-7; D might be TRBD1 (5 bases). The germline V gene encodes CDR1 SQVTM and CDR2 ANQGSEA. This CDR3 has 16 amino acids. Trimming pared 7 bases from V and 0 bases from J, leaving 22 bases between. CDR3 sequence reads: CSALLGHLLSSYEQYF. The CDR3 coding sequence is TGCAGCGCCCTCCTGGGGCATCTTCTATCCTCCTACGAGCAGTACTTC.

This clonotype was seen many times. This chain connects TRBV19 to TRBJ2-5; a weak D match, TRBD1 (5 bases). The length of the CDR3 is 16 residues. The V and J ends lost 4 bases and 4 bases respectively, with 19 bases between them. Germline-derived CDR1 and CDR2 are LNHDA and SQIVND (reference sequence). This chain's CDR3 is CASSRAFQGRGETQYF. The CDR3 nucleotides are TGTGCCAGTAGTAGGGCATTCCAGGGTAGGGGAGAGACCCAGTACTTC. The full variable domain, rest sourced from reference TRBV19 and TRBJ2-5, is DGGITQSPKYLFRKEGQNVTLSCEQNLNHDAMYWYRQDPGQGLRLIYYSQIVNDFQKGDIAEGYSVSREKKESFPLTVTSAQKNPTAFYLCASSRAFQGRGETQYFGPGTRLLVL.

This clonotype showed up just a few times. This chain joins TRBV5-6 and TRBJ1-5; D is possibly TRBD1 (6 bases). CDR1 is SGHDT and CDR2 is YYEEEE in the germline V gene. The length of the CDR3 is 16 residues. The V end was cut by 3 bases, the J end by 3 bases, with 16 bases between. The CDR3 sequence: CASSSFRGRANQPQHF. In DNA, the CDR3 is TGTGCCAGCAGCTCATTCAGGGGAAGGGCCAATCAGCCCCAGCATTTT.

This clonotype came up many times. The rearrangement uses TRBV29-1 and TRBJ1-5; possibly TRBD1 for D (5 bases). V gave up 6 bases and J gave up 4 bases, with 13 bases separating them. Germline V gene data show CDR1 as SQVTM and CDR2 as ANQGSEA. The CDR3 contains 13 residues. The chain's CDR3 is CSVRGGRNQPQHF. The CDR3 region has the DNA TGCAGCGTCCGGGGGGGACGGAATCAGCCCCAGCATTTT.

This clonotype has ten or more counts. The chain links TRBV7-8 to TRBJ2-6; a weak D match, TRBD2 (6 bases). The CDR3 contains 18 residues. The V end was cut by 0 bases, the J end by 0 bases, with 12 bases between. Per the germline V gene, CDR1 is SGHVS and CDR2 is FQNEAQ. DNA for the CDR3: TGTGCCAGCAGCTTAGCGTCAGGGAGGAACTCTGGGGCCAACGTCCTGACTTTC. As protein: CASSLASGRNSGANVLTF. Variable domain in full (rest from reference TRBV7-8 and TRBJ2-6): GAGVSQSPRYKVAKRGQDVALRCDPISGHVSLFWYQQALGQGPEFLTYFQNEAQLDKSGLPSDRFFAERPEGSVSTLKIQRTQQEDSAVYLCASSLASGRNSGANVLTFGAGSRLTVL.

This clonotype came up many times. The chain combines TRBV5-1 with TRBJ2-2, with D unresolved. The germline V and J ends were trimmed by 0 bases and 0 bases, with 9 bases remaining between them. Germline values: CDR1 SGHRS, CDR2 YFSETQ. The CDR3 length is 16 residues. The CDR3 loop is CASSLESGANTGELFF. The CDR3 DNA sequence: TGCGCCAGCAGCTTGGAGTCCGGAGCGAACACCGGGGAGCTGTTTTTT.

The chain is built from TRBV28 and TRBJ1-2; the D gene is possibly TRBD1 (5 bases). The length of the CDR3 is 16 residues. V was cut by 5 bases and J by 4 bases, with 20 bases left in between. CDR1 and CDR2 from the germline V gene are MDHEN and SYDVKM. The CDR3 reads CASSPVSGGRVYGYTF. CDR3 DNA: TGTGCCAGCAGTCCCGTGAGTGGGGGGAGAGTCTATGGCTACACCTTC.

This clonotype was counted only a few times. This chain connects TRBV20-1 to TRBJ2-1, with 11 positions matching TRBD2. The CDR3 runs to 16 residues. From germline, CDR1 is DFQATT and CDR2 SNEGSKA (reference sequence). Trimming removed 6 bases from V and 0 bases from J; junction bases left unmatched: 7. The CDR3 protein is CSADLAGGHSYNEQFF. The CDR3 nucleotides are TGCAGTGCCGATCTAGCGGGAGGCCACTCCTACAATGAGCAGTTCTTC.

This clonotype occurred many times. The chain couples TRBV7-3 to TRBJ2-1; D perhaps matches TRBD1 (6 bases). Trimming shortened V by 2 bases and J by 4 bases, and 12 bases separated the two germline ends. The germline gives CDR1 SGHTA, CDR2 FQGTGA. There are 15 residues in the CDR3. The CDR3 DNA is TGTGCCAGCAGCTTAGTACAGGGATCTTACAATGAGCAGTTCTTC. Protein: CASSLVQGSYNEQFF.

This clonotype was picked up many times. J is TRBJ2-1 and V is TRBV9; weak D call: TRBD1 (5 bases). Germline CDR1 is SGDLS and CDR2 is YYNGEE. V dropped 0 bases and J dropped 7 bases, with 14 bases sitting between them. This CDR3 has 15 residues. CDR3 sequence (DNA): TGTGCCAGCAGCGTAGAACAGGTGTATGGTAATGAGCAGTTCTTC. Its translation is CASSVEQVYGNEQFF.

The chain recombines TRBV29-1 with TRBJ2-6; D possibly corresponds to TRBD1 (6 bases). Germline CDR1 SQVTM, CDR2 ANQGSEA. This CDR3 comprises 17 residues. V lost 1 base and J 0 bases, leaving 13 bases between the germline ends. The CDR3 nucleotides read TGCAGCGTTGAAGGTGGCAGGGGCTTCTCTGGGGCCAACGTCCTGACTTTC. Residues: CSVEGGRGFSGANVLTF.